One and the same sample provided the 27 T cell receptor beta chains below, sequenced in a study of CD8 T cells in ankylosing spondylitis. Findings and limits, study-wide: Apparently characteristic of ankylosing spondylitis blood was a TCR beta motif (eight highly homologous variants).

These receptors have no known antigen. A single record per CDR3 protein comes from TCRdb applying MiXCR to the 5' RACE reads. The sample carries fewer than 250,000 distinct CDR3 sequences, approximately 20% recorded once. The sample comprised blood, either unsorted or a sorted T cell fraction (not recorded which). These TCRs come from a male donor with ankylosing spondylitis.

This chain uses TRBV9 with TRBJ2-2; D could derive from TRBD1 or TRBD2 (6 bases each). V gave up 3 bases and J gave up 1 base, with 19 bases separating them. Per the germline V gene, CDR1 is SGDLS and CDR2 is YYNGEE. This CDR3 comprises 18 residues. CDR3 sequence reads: CASSGRPVGGWNTGELFF. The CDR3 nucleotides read TGTGCCAGCAGCGGCCGTCCCGTCGGGGGCTGGAACACCGGGGAGCTGTTTTTT.

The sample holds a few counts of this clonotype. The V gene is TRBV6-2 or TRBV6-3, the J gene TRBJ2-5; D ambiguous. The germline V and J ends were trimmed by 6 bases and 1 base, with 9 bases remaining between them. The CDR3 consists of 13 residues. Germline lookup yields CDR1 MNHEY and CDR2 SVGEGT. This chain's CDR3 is CASRGDLQETQYF. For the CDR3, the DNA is TGTGCCAGCAGGGGTGACCTCCAAGAGACCCAGTACTTC.

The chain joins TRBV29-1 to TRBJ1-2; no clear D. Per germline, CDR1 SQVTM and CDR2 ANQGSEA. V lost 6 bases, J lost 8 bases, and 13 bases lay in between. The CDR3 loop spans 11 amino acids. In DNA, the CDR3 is TGCAGCGTCCTCGTTTTGAGGGGCTACACCTTC. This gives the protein CSVLVLRGYTF.

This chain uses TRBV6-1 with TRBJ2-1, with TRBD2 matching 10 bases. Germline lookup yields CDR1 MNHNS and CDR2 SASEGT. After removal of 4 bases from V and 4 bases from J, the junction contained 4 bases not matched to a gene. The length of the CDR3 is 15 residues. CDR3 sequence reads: CASSALLAGYNEQFF. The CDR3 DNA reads TGTGCCAGCAGTGCCTTACTAGCGGGATACAATGAGCAGTTCTTC.

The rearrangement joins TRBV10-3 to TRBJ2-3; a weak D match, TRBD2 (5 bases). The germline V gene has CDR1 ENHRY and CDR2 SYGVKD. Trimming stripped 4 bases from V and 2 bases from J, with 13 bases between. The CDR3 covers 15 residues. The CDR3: CAISAERLDTDTQYF. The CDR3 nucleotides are TGTGCCATCAGTGCCGAGCGGCTCGACACAGATACGCAGTATTTT.

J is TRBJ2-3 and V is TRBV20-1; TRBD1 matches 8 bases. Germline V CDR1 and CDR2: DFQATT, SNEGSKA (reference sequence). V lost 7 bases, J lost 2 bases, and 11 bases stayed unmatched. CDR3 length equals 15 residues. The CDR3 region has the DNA TGCAGTGTTAGCATGGACAGGGACAACACAGATACGCAGTATTTT. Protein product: CSVSMDRDNTDTQYF.

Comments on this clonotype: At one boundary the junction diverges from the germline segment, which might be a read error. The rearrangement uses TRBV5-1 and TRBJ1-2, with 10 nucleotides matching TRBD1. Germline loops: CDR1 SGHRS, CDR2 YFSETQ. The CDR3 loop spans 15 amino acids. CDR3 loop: CASSVGTGENYGYTF. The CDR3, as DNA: TGCGCCAGCAGCGTAGGGACAGGGGAAAACTATGGCTACACTTTC.

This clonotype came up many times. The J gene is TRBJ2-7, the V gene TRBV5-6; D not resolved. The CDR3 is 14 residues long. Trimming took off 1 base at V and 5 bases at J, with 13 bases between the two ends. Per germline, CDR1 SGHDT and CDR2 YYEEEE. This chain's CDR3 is CASSLWPAPHEQYF. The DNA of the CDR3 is TGTGCCAGCAGCTTGTGGCCGGCTCCCCACGAGCAGTACTTC.

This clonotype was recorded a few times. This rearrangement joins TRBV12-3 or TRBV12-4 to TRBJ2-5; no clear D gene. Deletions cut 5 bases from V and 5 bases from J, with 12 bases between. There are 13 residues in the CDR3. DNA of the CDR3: TGTGCCAGCAGTATCGGCGTTTCGGAGACCCAGTACTTC. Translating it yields CASSIGVSETQYF.

The CDR3 loop reads CASSLGHLSYEQYF. The CDR3 nucleotides are TGTGCCAGCAGTTTAGGGCACCTCTCCTACGAGCAGTACTTC. V gene TRBV27 combines with J gene TRBJ2-7, with no clear D. Trimming left V 2 bases short and J 0 bases short, with 8 bases between. The CDR3 contains 14 residues. Germline V lookup: CDR1 MNHEY, CDR2 SMNVEV (reference sequence).

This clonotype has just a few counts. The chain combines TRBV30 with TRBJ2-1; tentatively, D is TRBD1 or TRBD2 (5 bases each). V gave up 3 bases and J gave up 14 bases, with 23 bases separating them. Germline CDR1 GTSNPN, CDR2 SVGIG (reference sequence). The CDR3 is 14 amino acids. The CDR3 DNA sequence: TGTGCCTGGAGCCCCCCCGAGCGGCAGGGTACTAAGTTCTTC. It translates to CAWSPPERQGTKFF. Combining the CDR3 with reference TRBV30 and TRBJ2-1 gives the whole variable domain SQTIHQWPATLVQPVGSPLSLECTVEGTSNPNLYWYRQAAGRGLQLLFYSVGIGQISSEVPQNLSASRPQDRQFILSSKKLLLSDSGFYLCAWSPPERQGTKFFGPGTRLTVL.

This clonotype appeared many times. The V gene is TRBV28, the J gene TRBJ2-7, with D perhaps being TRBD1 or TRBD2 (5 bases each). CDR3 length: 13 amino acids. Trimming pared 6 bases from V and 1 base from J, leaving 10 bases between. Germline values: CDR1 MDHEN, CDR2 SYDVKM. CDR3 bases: TGTGCCAGCAGAATGGGGGAATCCTACGAGCAGTACTTC. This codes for CASRMGESYEQYF.

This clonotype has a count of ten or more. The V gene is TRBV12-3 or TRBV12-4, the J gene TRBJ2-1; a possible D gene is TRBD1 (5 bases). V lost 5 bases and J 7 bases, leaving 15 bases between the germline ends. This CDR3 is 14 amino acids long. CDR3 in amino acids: CASSGALFRNEQFF. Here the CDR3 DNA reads TGTGCCAGCAGTGGGGCCCTGTTCAGGAATGAGCAGTTCTTC.

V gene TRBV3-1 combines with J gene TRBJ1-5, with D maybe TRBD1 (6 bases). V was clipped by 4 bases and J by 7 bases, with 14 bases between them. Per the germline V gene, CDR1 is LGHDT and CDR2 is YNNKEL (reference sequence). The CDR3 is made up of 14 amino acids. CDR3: CASSPRTEGQPQHF. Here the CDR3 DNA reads TGTGCCAGCAGCCCCCGGACAGAAGGGCAGCCCCAGCATTTT.

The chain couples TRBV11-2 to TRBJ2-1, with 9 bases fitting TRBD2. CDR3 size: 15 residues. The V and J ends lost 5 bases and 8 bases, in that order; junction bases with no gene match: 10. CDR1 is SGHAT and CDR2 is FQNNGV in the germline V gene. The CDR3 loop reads CASSTPLGLAYEQFF. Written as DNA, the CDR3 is TGTGCCAGCAGCACCCCCCTGGGACTAGCCTATGAGCAGTTCTTC.

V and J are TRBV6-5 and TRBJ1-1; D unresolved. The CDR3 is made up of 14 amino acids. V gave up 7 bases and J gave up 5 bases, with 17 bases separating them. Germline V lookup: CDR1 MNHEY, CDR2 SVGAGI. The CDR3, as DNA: TGTGCCAGCAATTGGATCGATGGTGGGACTGAAGCTTTCTTT. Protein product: CASNWIDGGTEAFF.

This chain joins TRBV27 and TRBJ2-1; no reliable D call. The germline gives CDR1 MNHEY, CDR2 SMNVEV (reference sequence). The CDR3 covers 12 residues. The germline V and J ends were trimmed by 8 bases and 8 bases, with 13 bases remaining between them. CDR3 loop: CASSSGVHEQFF. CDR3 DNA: TGTGCCAGCTCCAGTGGGGTCCATGAGCAGTTCTTC.

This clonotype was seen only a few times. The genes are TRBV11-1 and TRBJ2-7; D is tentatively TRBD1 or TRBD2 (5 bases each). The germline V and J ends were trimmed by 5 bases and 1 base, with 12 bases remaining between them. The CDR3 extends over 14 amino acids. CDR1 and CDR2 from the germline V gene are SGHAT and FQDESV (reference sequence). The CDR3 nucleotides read TGTGCCAGCAGCCTAAGGGACGGTTCCTACGAGCAGTACTTC. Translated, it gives CASSLRDGSYEQYF.

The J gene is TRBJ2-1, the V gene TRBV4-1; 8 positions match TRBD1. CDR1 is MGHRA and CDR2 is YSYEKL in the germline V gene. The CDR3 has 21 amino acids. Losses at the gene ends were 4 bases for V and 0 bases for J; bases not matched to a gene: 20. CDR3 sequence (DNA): TGCGCCAGCAGCCTCAGAGGGTCCGGGACAGGAGACTATAGCTCCTACAATGAGCAGTTCTTC. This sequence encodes CASSLRGSGTGDYSSYNEQFF.

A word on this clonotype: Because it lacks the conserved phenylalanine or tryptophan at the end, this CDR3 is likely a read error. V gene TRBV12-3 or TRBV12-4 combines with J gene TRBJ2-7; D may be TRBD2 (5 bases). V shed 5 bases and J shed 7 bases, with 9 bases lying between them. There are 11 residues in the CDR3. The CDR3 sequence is CASSLSGEQYL. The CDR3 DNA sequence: TGTGCCAGCAGTCTGAGCGGAGAGCAGTACCTC.

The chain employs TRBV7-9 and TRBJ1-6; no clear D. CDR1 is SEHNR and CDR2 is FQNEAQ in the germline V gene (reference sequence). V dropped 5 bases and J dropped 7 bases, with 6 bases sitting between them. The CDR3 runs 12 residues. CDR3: CASSLTNSPLHF. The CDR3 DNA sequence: TGTGCCAGCAGCCTGACCAATTCACCCCTCCACTTT.

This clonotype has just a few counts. In DNA, the CDR3 is TGTGCCAGCAGCTTAGCTAGCGGGGGGGTTTCAGATACGCAGTATTTT. This gives the protein CASSLASGGVSDTQYF. The rearrangement links TRBV7-8 to TRBJ2-3; TRBD2 matches 11 bases. J lost 4 bases, V lost 0 bases, and 3 bases had no gene match. CDR1 and CDR2 (germline): SGHVS, FQNEAQ. The CDR3 is made up of 16 amino acids. Full variable domain (rest looked up from reference TRBV7-8 and TRBJ2-3): GAGVSQSPRYKVAKRGQDVALRCDPISGHVSLFWYQQALGQGPEFLTYFQNEAQLDKSGLPSDRFFAERPEGSVSTLKIQRTQQEDSAVYLCASSLASGGVSDTQYFGPGTRLTVL.

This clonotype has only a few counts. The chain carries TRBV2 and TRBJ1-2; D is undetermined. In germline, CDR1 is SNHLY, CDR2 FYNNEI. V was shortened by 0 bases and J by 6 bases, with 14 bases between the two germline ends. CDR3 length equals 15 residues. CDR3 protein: CASSEASPIPDGYTF. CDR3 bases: TGTGCCAGCAGTGAAGCAAGCCCCATACCCGATGGCTACACCTTC.

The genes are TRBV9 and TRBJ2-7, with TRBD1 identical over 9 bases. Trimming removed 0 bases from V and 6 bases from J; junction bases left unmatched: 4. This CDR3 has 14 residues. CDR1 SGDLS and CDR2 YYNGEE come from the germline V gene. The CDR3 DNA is TGTGCCAGCAGCGTAGTACGACAGGGGGGCGAGCAGTACTTC. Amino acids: CASSVVRQGGEQYF.

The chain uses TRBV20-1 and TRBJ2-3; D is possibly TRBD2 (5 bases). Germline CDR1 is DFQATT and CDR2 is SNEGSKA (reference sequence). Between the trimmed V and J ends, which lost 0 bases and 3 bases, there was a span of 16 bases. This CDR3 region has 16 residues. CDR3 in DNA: TGCAGTGCTAGAGATGTTGAGGGTGGGGAGACAGATACGCAGTATTTT. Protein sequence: CSARDVEGGETDTQYF.

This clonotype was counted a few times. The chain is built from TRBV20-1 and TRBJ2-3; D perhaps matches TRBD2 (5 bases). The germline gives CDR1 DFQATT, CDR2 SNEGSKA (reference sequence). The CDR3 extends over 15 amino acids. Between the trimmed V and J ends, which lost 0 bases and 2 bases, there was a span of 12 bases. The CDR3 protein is CSARDTGSLTDTQYF. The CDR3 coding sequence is TGCAGTGCTAGAGATACGGGGAGCCTCACAGATACGCAGTATTTT.

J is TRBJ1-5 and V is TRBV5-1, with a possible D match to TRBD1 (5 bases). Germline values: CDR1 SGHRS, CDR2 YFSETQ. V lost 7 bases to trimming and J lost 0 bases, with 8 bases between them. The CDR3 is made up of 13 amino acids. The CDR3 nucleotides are TGCGCCAGCCCAAGGGGTAGCAATCAGCCCCAGCATTTT. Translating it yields CASPRGSNQPQHF.